Listed here are 8 T cell receptor beta chains from one sample, sequenced in a study of post-analysis software for immune sequencing data. Researchers reported that TCR beta cDNA libraries carried unique molecular identifiers. In TCRdb, the PCR reads were re-called with MiXCR into one record per CDR3 protein. This table has fewer than 600,000 distinct CDR3 sequences, less than 45% appearing once. Study-level points and caveats: Patients carried five TRBV segments more frequently than controls did, and TRBV5-6, TRBV5-1 and TRBV20-1 were among them.

Their cognate antigens are unknown. Input material: blood. The receptors derive from a girl aged 5-17 years with multiple sclerosis.

There are a few counts of this clonotype. The chain employs TRBV20-1 and TRBJ2-3, with 9 bases matching TRBD2. The CDR3 spans 15 residues. V shed 3 bases and J 7 bases; nucleotides not matched to a gene: 11. CDR1 is DFQATT, CDR2 SNEGSKA, per germline (reference sequence). Here the CDR3 reads CSASMGLAGWNTQYF. DNA for the CDR3: TGCAGTGCTAGTATGGGGCTAGCGGGATGGAATACGCAGTATTTT.

In its sample, this clonotype was seen a few times. V usage is TRBV12-3 or TRBV12-4 and J usage is TRBJ2-1; 8 positions match TRBD2. This CDR3 comprises 14 residues. The trim removed 6 bases at V and 9 bases at J, leaving 10 bases unmatched. CDR3 sequence reads: CASSVAGSWGEQFF. CDR3 coding DNA: TGTGCCAGCAGCGTAGCGGGGAGTTGGGGTGAGCAGTTCTTC.

CDR3 residues: CSVAGTSGANVLTF. In DNA, the CDR3 is TGCAGCGTTGCGGGGACGTCTGGGGCCAACGTCCTGACTTTC. The chain carries TRBV29-1 and TRBJ2-6, with D perhaps given as TRBD1 or TRBD2 (5 bases each). The CDR3 consists of 14 residues. Germline CDR1 SQVTM, CDR2 ANQGSEA. V lost 4 bases, J lost 1 base, and 8 bases lay in between.

This clonotype was seen more than once but under ten times. The CDR3 spells CSVQLGLAENQETQYF. CDR3 sequence (DNA): TGCAGCGTTCAACTAGGACTAGCGGAAAACCAAGAGACCCAGTACTTC. This sequence joins TRBV29-1 and TRBJ2-5, with TRBD2 matching over 10 bases. The CDR3 runs 16 residues. The ends lost 5 bases at V and 0 bases at J; junction bases unmatched: 9. Germline V gene lookup returns CDR1 SQVTM and CDR2 ANQGSEA.

This clonotype was seen only a few times. The chain combines TRBV4-1 with TRBJ1-5; D possibly corresponds to TRBD1 (5 bases). V shed 4 bases and J shed 4 bases, with 20 bases lying between them. The CDR3 is 17 residues long. Per germline, CDR1 MGHRA and CDR2 YSYEKL. Written as DNA, the CDR3 is TGCGCCAGCAGCCGCGGCAGGGCAGGGCTGCTAAATCAGCCCCAGCATTTT. Translating gives CASSRGRAGLLNQPQHF.

The rearrangement links TRBV5-1 to TRBJ2-2; 9 positions agree with TRBD1. This CDR3 has 16 residues. The germline CDR1 and CDR2 sequences are SGHRS and YFSETQ. Trimming took 4 bases from V and 5 from J; bases not matched to a gene: 9. Here the CDR3 reads CASSVTGGVETGELFF. The CDR3, as DNA: TGCGCCAGCAGCGTCACAGGGGGCGTGGAGACCGGGGAGCTGTTTTTT.

V usage is TRBV3-1 and J usage is TRBJ1-1; no reliable D call. CDR1 is LGHDT and CDR2 is YNNKEL in the germline V gene (reference sequence). CDR3 length: 15 residues. V was cut by 0 bases and J by 1 base, with 9 bases left in between. Here the CDR3 reads CASSQDTAGNTEAFF. The CDR3 DNA reads TGTGCCAGCAGCCAAGACACAGCCGGGAACACTGAAGCTTTCTTT.

The rearrangement joins TRBV20-1 to TRBJ2-1, with D possibly being TRBD2 (5 bases). Germline V lookup: CDR1 DFQATT, CDR2 SNEGSKA (reference sequence). The CDR3 contains 13 residues. Trimming pared 1 base from V and 6 bases from J, leaving 10 bases between. The CDR3: CSARGTLGNEQFF. The CDR3 DNA sequence: TGCAGTGCTAGAGGGACTCTGGGCAATGAGCAGTTCTTC.